This T cell receptor (beta chain) was captured by sequencing in a study of neoadjuvant nivolumab and ipilimumab in lung cancer. Study-level background: The combination arm added day-1 ipilimumab 1 mg/kg to nivolumab 3 mg/kg on days 1, 15, 29.

This clone was detected only once. Antigen unknown. Trimming removed 3 bases at V and 7 bases at J, with 13 bases between. The CDR3 covers 14 residues. Germline V gene data show CDR1 as ENHRY and CDR2 as SYGVKD. TCRdb's copy holds only in-frame clones and misses some; the assay was immunoSEQ multiplex PCR. There are approximately 9,600 clones in the sample; approximately 75% occur only once, and roughly 3.2% lies in the top ten. Study findings and constraints: A small number of samples were TCR sequenced. Resected-tumor TCR richness correlated positively with pretherapy blood richness.

This TCR derives from an adult with non-small cell lung cancer. This chain links TRBV10-3 with TRBJ2-1; TRBD2 might be the D (6 bases). This sample comprised tumor tissue, obtained after neoadjuvant nivolumab, alone or with ipilimumab, at or shortly before surgery. Here the CDR3 reads CAISDLDYRNEQFF. CDR3 nucleotide sequence: TGTGCCATCAGTGACCTGGACTACCGGAATGAGCAGTTCTTC.